This paragraph covers one T cell receptor beta chain sequence. Its specificity is not known. This entry is derived from a study of tumor-infiltrating lymphocytes in primary liver carcinoma. From about 0.5 ug of total RNA, TCR beta-specific cDNA was reverse-transcribed using a constant-region primer. Library construction for TCR beta comprised three nested multiplex PCR rounds performed with slightly modified ARM-PCR. The first two PCR rounds used TRBV1-TRBV30 primers with a Cbeta primer, roughly 10 cycles each. MiXCR was run by TCRdb on the multiplex PCR reads, yielding one entry per CDR3 protein. The data contain just under 55,000 distinct CDR3 sequences, 70% to 85% of them singletons. Unsorted bulk tissue (roughly 19-31 mg) underwent RNA and DNA co-extraction. Collection of samples drew on five separate regions of each tumor. Every single tumor sample held over 90% viable tumor cells. General study points: Tumors significantly exceeded blood in top-250-clone fraction (p = 0.039). Researchers report that only about 7-24% of top clones turned up in all five tumor regions.

The germline V gene encodes CDR1 WSHSY and CDR2 SAAADI. The length of the CDR3 is 12 residues. Sequencing was carried out using liver tumor tissue from sampling region 2. Subset meaning: tumor region T2, inferior pole. The chain carries TRBV10-2 and TRBJ2-5; perhaps TRBD2 as D (6 bases). This clonotype originated in a man aged 35 to 55 with primary liver carcinoma and hepatitis B virus infection. The CDR3 sequence: CGSFGGPRTQYF. CDR3 bases: TGCGGCAGTTTCGGGGGACCCAGGACCCAGTACTTC.